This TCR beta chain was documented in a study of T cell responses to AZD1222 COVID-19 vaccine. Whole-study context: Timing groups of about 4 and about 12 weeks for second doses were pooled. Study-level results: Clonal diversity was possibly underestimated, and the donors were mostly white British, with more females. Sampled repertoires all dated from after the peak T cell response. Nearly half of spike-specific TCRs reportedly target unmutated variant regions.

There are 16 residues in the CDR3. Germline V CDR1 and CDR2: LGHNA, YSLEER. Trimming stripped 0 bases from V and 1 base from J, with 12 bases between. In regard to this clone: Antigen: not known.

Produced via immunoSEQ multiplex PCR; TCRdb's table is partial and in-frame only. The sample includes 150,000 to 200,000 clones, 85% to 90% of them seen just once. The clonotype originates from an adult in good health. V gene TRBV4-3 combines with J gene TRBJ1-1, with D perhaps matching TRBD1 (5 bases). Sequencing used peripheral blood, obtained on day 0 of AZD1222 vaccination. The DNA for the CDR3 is TGCGCCAGCAGCCAAGATCACGACAGTGGGAACACTGAAGCTTTCTTT. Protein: CASSQDHDSGNTEAFF.